This TCR beta chain appears in the sequencing data of a study of vaccination and CD4 T cells after COVID-19. Study in general: Researchers treated cells with overlapping spike peptides taken from SARS-CoV-2, HCoV-NL63, HCoV-OC43 and HCoV-229E.

Points on this clonotype: Its matching antigen is unknown.

The treatment was: approximately nine-day PBMC culture with coronavirus spike peptide pools or control peptides (ViraFEST assay). CD4+ T cells of the unexposed donor were collected before the COVID-19 pandemic (2011-2018). With 8.5 to 10 ug/ml peptide pools and roughly 10 IU/ml IL-2, PBMCs were cultured at about 2 million per well. Study-level results: Spike mono-reactivity was shown by 304 of 307 vaccine-specific clones in convalescent patients.

Cultured CD4+ T cell DNA was sequenced using the Oncomine TCR Beta short-read assay. TCRdb re-called the PCR reads through MiXCR, storing one row per CDR3 protein. The sample has approximately 6,900 distinct CDR3 sequences, approximately 42% seen once. The CDR3 extends over 14 amino acids. The germline V gene has CDR1 KGHDR and CDR2 SFDVKD. Trimming stripped 5 bases from V and 4 bases from J, with 12 bases between. This receptor was taken from a human donor in good health. The chain couples TRBV24-1 to TRBJ2-3; tentative D call: TRBD2 (6 bases). The specimen was CD4+ T cells from blood, cultured in vitro. CDR3 DNA: TGTGCCACCAGTGGGGGGGTAGGGTCAGATACGCAGTATTTT. Amino acids: CATSGGVGSDTQYF.